A selection of T cell receptor beta chains follows, all from one sample in a study of human T cells and chemical hapten exposure. TCRdb reprocessed the RACE reads via MiXCR and lists one record per CDR3 protein. This table holds 250,000 or so distinct CDR3 sequences, around 7.3% found once. Sequenced material: whole blood, taken in connection with sensitization to the hapten diphenylcyclopropenone (DPC). Receptor source: a man between 18 and 35 years old with alopecia areata. Some clones in this sample may be carry-over from other donors' samples. Each CDR3 is given with its conserved first and last residue. Each record gives: D gene, V gene, J gene, clone size, CDR3 protein, CDR3 DNA. The D gene is left open where the match is weak. Clone sizes are given selectively: once, few, many, or a class where the clone is expanded.

TRBD1,TRBV7-9,TRBJ1-5,few,CASSTGYRGQPQHF,TGTGCCAGCAGCACCGGCTACAGGGGCCAGCCCCAGCATTTT
TRBD1,TRBV20-1,TRBJ2-1,many,CSATTGTGVYNEQFF,TGCAGTGCTACAACCGGGACAGGGGTTTACAATGAGCAGTTCTTC
TRBD1,TRBV25-1,TRBJ2-2,-,CASSDPGQGTGELFF,TGTGCCAGCAGTGATCCGGGACAGGGGACCGGGGAGCTGTTTTTT
TRBD2,TRBV28,TRBJ2-1,-,CASITSGGPGEQFF,TGTGCCAGTATCACTAGCGGGGGGCCGGGTGAGCAGTTCTTC
-,TRBV9,TRBJ2-3,-,CASSVEGGTDTQYF,TGTGCCAGCAGCGTAGAGGGGGGGACAGATACGCAGTATTTT
-,TRBV7-2,TRBJ2-1,many,CASSLRRQSYNEQFF,TGTGCCAGCAGCTTACGACGGCAGTCCTACAATGAGCAGTTCTTC
-,TRBV6-5,TRBJ2-3,few,CASRTGPPDTQYF,TGTGCCAGCAGGACGGGACCTCCAGATACGCAGTATTTT
TRBD1,TRBV7-8,TRBJ2-6,few,CASSPTGGLRYSGANVLTF,TGTGCCAGCAGTCCGACAGGGGGCCTAAGATACTCTGGGGCCAACGTCCTGACTTTC
TRBD1,TRBV3-1,TRBJ2-7,few,CASSQVGDRLDEQYF,TGTGCCAGCAGCCAAGTTGGGGACAGGCTTGACGAGCAGTACTTC
-,TRBV15,TRBJ1-1,many,CATSRDGGVWNTEAFF,TGTGCCACCAGCAGAGATGGTGGTGTTTGGAACACTGAAGCTTTCTTT
-,TRBV6-5,TRBJ2-6,few,CASSPTVRDGANVLTF,TGTGCCAGCAGCCCTACTGTCAGGGACGGGGCCAACGTCCTGACTTTC
-,TRBV20-1,TRBJ2-6,-,CSARESHSGANVLTF,TGCAGTGCTAGAGAGTCGCACTCTGGGGCCAACGTCCTGACTTTC
-,TRBV4-2,TRBJ2-2,-,CAGSRGSQNTGELFF,TGTGCCGGCAGCCGGGGGAGTCAGAACACCGGGGAGCTGTTTTTT
-,TRBV6-2/TRBV6-3,TRBJ2-4,-,CASSYPPGELNIQYF,TGTGCCAGCAGTTACCCCCCAGGAGAATTAAACATTCAGTACTTC
-,TRBV12-5,TRBJ2-1,few,CASGLHRGEQFF,TGTGCTAGTGGTTTGCATCGGGGTGAGCAGTTCTTC
-,TRBV10-3,TRBJ2-2,few,CAIRGNTGELFF,TGTGCCATAAGGGGCAACACCGGGGAGCTGTTTTTT
-,TRBV6-2/TRBV6-3,TRBJ2-6,many,CASSLGPDPGANVLTF,TGTGCCAGCAGTCTCGGGCCCGACCCTGGGGCCAACGTCCTGACTTTC
-,TRBV7-2,TRBJ1-1,-,CASSPRPSSIWGF,TGTGCCAGCAGCCCCCGCCCGTCCTCGATTTGGGGATTT
-,TRBV20-1,TRBJ1-5,few,CSLPGLRNQPQHF,TGCAGTCTTCCAGGGCTCCGCAATCAGCCCCAGCATTTT
-,TRBV6-2/TRBV6-3,TRBJ1-1,-,CASTYEGITEAFF,TGTGCCAGCACCTACGAGGGCATCACTGAAGCTTTCTTT
-,TRBV11-2,TRBJ2-6,few,CASSLAKFRGIRANVLTF,TGTGCCAGCAGCTTAGCAAAGTTTCGGGGAATCCGGGCCAACGTCCTGACTTTC
TRBD1,TRBV11-2,TRBJ1-6,many,CASKRTGDNSPLHF,TGTGCCAGCAAAAGGACAGGGGATAATTCACCCCTCCACTTT
-,TRBV4-1,TRBJ2-3,few,CASSHDKRSTDTQYF,TGCGCCAGCAGCCACGACAAAAGGAGCACAGATACGCAGTATTTT
-,TRBV2,TRBJ2-1,many,CASKAWAGYNEQFF,TGTGCCAGCAAAGCCTGGGCGGGATACAATGAGCAGTTCTTC
-,TRBV5-1,TRBJ2-1,few,CASRDQGYNEQFF,TGCGCCAGCAGAGATCAGGGGTACAATGAGCAGTTCTTC
TRBD2,TRBV5-4,TRBJ2-1,-,CASSLGLAEYNEQFF,TGTGCCAGCAGCCTGGGACTAGCTGAATACAATGAGCAGTTCTTC
-,TRBV3-1,TRBJ1-2,few,CASSQDGGRFYGYTF,TGTGCCAGCAGCCAAGACGGCGGAAGATTCTATGGCTACACCTTC
-,TRBV14,TRBJ2-3,many,CASSLRRGTDTQYF,TGTGCCAGCAGCCTCCGAAGGGGCACAGATACGCAGTATTTT
-,TRBV9,TRBJ1-3,few,CASSVVGDSSGNTIYF,TGTGCCAGCAGCGTAGTCGGAGACAGCTCTGGAAACACCATATATTTT
TRBD1,TRBV29-1,TRBJ2-5,-,CSVATGTGIKETQYF,TGCAGCGTTGCCACCGGGACAGGGATCAAGGAGACCCAGTACTTC
-,TRBV28,TRBJ1-5,-,CASNSGAAHQPQHF,TGTGCCAGCAACTCCGGGGCGGCCCATCAGCCCCAGCATTTT
-,TRBV6-5,TRBJ1-5,many,CASRPITRSNQPQHF,TGTGCCAGCAGGCCGATCACTAGGAGCAATCAGCCCCAGCATTTT
TRBD1,TRBV20-1,TRBJ2-3,-,CSAQTGWLSTDTQYF,TGCAGTGCACAGACAGGGTGGCTTAGCACAGATACGCAGTATTTT
-,TRBV10-3,TRBJ1-1,few,CAIKNPGAIQAFF,TGTGCCATCAAGAACCCCGGGGCAATCCAGGCTTTCTTT
-,TRBV12-3/TRBV12-4,TRBJ1-4,-,CASSLATGLFEKLFF,TGTGCCAGCAGTTTAGCGACAGGTCTGTTCGAAAAACTGTTTTTT
-,TRBV18,TRBJ2-3,few,CASSPRERGTDTQYF,TGTGCCAGCTCACCACGGGAGCGTGGCACAGATACGCAGTATTTT
-,TRBV7-2,TRBJ1-1,-,CASSLAGGSTEAFF,TGTGCCAGCAGCTTAGCAGGAGGTTCCACTGAAGCTTTCTTT
-,TRBV4-2,TRBJ2-1,few,CASSRELTRSPLGELSNEQFF,TGTGCCAGCAGCCGAGAATTAACCCGGTCCCCGTTGGGGGAACTATCAAATGAGCAGTTCTTC
-,TRBV3-1,TRBJ2-4,-,CASSQDGGVAKNIQYF,TGTGCCAGCAGCCAAGATGGCGGGGTAGCCAAAAACATTCAGTACTTC
TRBD2,TRBV28,TRBJ2-5,-,CASRTTSGRETQYF,TGTGCCAGCAGAACGACTAGCGGTAGAGAGACCCAGTACTTC
-,TRBV2,TRBJ1-5,many,CASSGGDQPQHF,TGTGCCAGCAGTGGTGGGGATCAGCCCCAGCATTTT
-,TRBV10-2,TRBJ1-5,few,CATGDKSSQPQHF,TGCGCCACCGGGGACAAGAGTAGTCAGCCCCAGCATTTT
TRBD1,TRBV28,TRBJ2-3,few,CASSSGTGGFTDTQYF,TGTGCCAGCAGTTCGGGGACAGGGGGGTTCACAGATACGCAGTATTTT
TRBD1,TRBV25-1,TRBJ2-7,-,CASSGPGQTYEQYF,TGTGCCAGCAGCGGCCCGGGACAGACCTACGAGCAGTACTTC
-,TRBV6-2/TRBV6-3,TRBJ1-2,many,CASSYVSVSRLYGYTF,TGTGCCAGCAGTTACGTTTCGGTCTCCAGGTTGTATGGCTACACCTTC
-,TRBV11-3,TRBJ2-1,few,CASSLGTSSYNEQFF,TGTGCCAGCAGCTTAGGTACTAGCTCCTACAATGAGCAGTTCTTC
-,TRBV28,TRBJ2-3,many,CATHWGTSTDTQYF,TGTGCCACCCATTGGGGAACTAGCACAGATACGCAGTATTTT
-,TRBV20-1,TRBJ2-3,-,CSARPYRDTGGTDTQYF,TGCAGTGCTAGACCTTACCGGGACACCGGAGGTACAGATACGCAGTATTTT
-,TRBV10-3,TRBJ1-5,few,CAISEKAGTRQYQHF,TGTGCCATCAGTGAAAAAGCCGGGACCCGTCAGTACCAGCATTTT
-,TRBV28,TRBJ1-3,few,CASSSFGVLSGNTIYF,TGTGCCAGCAGCTCCTTTGGGGTGCTCTCTGGAAACACCATATATTTT
-,TRBV27,TRBJ2-3,few,CASSLSGSNTDTQYF,TGTGCCAGCAGTTTATCGGGCAGTAACACAGATACGCAGTATTTT
-,TRBV5-1,TRBJ2-5,few,CASSFPSEETQYF,TGCGCCAGCAGCTTCCCGTCAGAAGAGACCCAGTACTTC
-,TRBV4-2,TRBJ1-5,many,CASSHQRSNQPQHF,TGTGCCAGCAGCCATCAGCGGTCCAATCAGCCCCAGCATTTT
-,TRBV29-1,TRBJ1-1,few,CSGSRRNTEAFF,TGCAGCGGAAGTCGGAGGAACACTGAAGCTTTCTTT
TRBD1,TRBV2,TRBJ2-7,-,CASRQGARGEQYF,TGTGCCAGCAGACAGGGGGCGAGAGGTGAGCAGTACTTC
-,TRBV4-1,TRBJ1-1,many,CASSTQQGRRNTEAFF,TGCGCCAGCAGCACCCAGCAGGGTCGGAGGAACACTGAAGCTTTCTTT
TRBD1,TRBV5-1,TRBJ1-1,few,CASSSRDRGENTEAFF,TGCGCCAGCAGCTCCCGGGACAGAGGGGAGAACACTGAAGCTTTCTTT
TRBD1,TRBV12-3/TRBV12-4,TRBJ2-5,few,CASSEQGEETQYF,TGTGCCAGCAGTGAACAGGGGGAAGAGACCCAGTACTTC
-,TRBV21-1,TRBJ1-5,-,CASSNGGWGRATYSNQPQHF,TGTGCCAGCAGCAACGGTGGGTGGGGCAGAGCCACTTATAGCAATCAGCCCCAGCATTTT